Listed below are T cell receptor beta chains from one sample, sequenced in a study of quantifying T cell responses using KT2 cells. Via MiXCR, TCRdb re-called the UMI-ligation and nested PCR reads, giving one row per CDR3 protein. The data contain 31,000 or so distinct CDR3 sequences, about a tenth of them singletons. The sequencing sample was made of PBMCs spiked with cells of the T cell clone KT2. The receptors were gathered from a human donor. Each CDR3 is given with its conserved first and last residue. D genes are given only for firm matches. Rows give clone size only sometimes, using once, few, many, or a class for an expanded clone.

V gene	clone size	J gene	D gene	CDR3 DNA	CDR3 protein
TRBV7-2	many	TRBJ2-1	TRBD2	TGTGCCAGCAGCTCCGGACTAGCGGTGTCCAATGAGCAGTTCTTC	CASSSGLAVSNEQFF
TRBV3-1	few	TRBJ2-7	NA	TGTGCCAGCAGTGGCGAGGAGGGGGAACCCTACGAGCAGTACTTC	CASSGEEGEPYEQYF
TRBV14	few	TRBJ2-7	TRBD1	TGTGCCAGCAGCCAAGCCGGGACAGGGTCCTACGAGCAGTACTTC	CASSQAGTGSYEQYF
TRBV2	NA	TRBJ2-7	TRBD1	TGTGCCAGTGGGACAGGGGGGAACTACGAGCAGTACTTC	CASGTGGNYEQYF
TRBV11-3	NA	TRBJ2-1	TRBD2	TGTGCCAGCAGCTCGGGACTAGCGGGGAATGATCAGTTCTTC	CASSSGLAGNDQFF
TRBV12-5	many	TRBJ2-7	TRBD2	TGTGCTAGTGGTTTGGTAGGGCTAGCGGGTCACCTTTACGAGCAGTACTTC	CASGLVGLAGHLYEQYF
TRBV29-1	NA	TRBJ1-2	TRBD1	TGCAGCGGTCGGACAGGAGATGGCTACACCTTC	CSGRTGDGYTF
TRBV20-1	NA	TRBJ2-3	TRBD2	TGCAGTGCTTTCAAAGCAGGAGCGGGAGGCCGTGGAGATACGCAGTATTTT	CSAFKAGAGGRGDTQYF
TRBV18	NA	TRBJ2-7	NA	TGTGCCAGCTCACCATCCCTGAGCTCCTACGAGCAGTACTTC	CASSPSLSSYEQYF
TRBV12-3/TRBV12-4	medium-sized	TRBJ1-5	NA	TGTGCCAGCAGTTTAGACAGAGATCAGCCCCAGCATTTT	CASSLDRDQPQHF
TRBV10-3	many	TRBJ1-1	NA	TGTGCCATCAGTGAGTCGTGGGGGAACACTGAAGCTTTCTTT	CAISESWGNTEAFF
TRBV6-1	medium-sized	TRBJ2-3	TRBD1	TGTGCCAGCAGTGAAGGGACAGGGGCAGATACGCAGTATTTT	CASSEGTGADTQYF
TRBV12-3/TRBV12-4	NA	TRBJ2-1	NA	TGTGCCAGCAGTTTGATTTCTTTCTCCTACAATGAGCAGTTCTTC	CASSLISFSYNEQFF
TRBV12-3/TRBV12-4	many	TRBJ2-7	TRBD2	TGTGCCAGCAGTTTAGGGGTTAGCGGGGGCCTCCACGAGCAGTACTTC	CASSLGVSGGLHEQYF
TRBV12-3/TRBV12-4	NA	TRBJ2-7	TRBD2	TGTGCCAGCAGTTTAAGGGGACTAGCGTTCTACTATTCCTACGAGCAGTACTTC	CASSLRGLAFYYSYEQYF
TRBV21-1	few	TRBJ1-2	NA	TGTGCCCCCAAGGGGTCTGAGAAAGCTAACTATGGCTACACCTTC	CAPKGSEKANYGYTF
TRBV30	many	TRBJ2-1	TRBD2	TGTGCCTGGAGTCTAGCGGGAGTGAGTGAGCAGTTCTTC	CAWSLAGVSEQFF
TRBV6-5	NA	TRBJ2-7	NA	TGTGCCAGCAGTTACCGGGCGGCTTCGTCCTACGAGCAGTACTTC	CASSYRAASSYEQYF
TRBV7-9	many	TRBJ1-2	TRBD1	TGTGCCAGCAGCTTAGGACAGGGGTTCTATGGCTACACCTTC	CASSLGQGFYGYTF
TRBV30	few	TRBJ2-5	NA	TGTGCCTGGGGTTTGGGCCAAGAGACCCAGTACTTC	CAWGLGQETQYF
TRBV12-3/TRBV12-4	many	TRBJ1-6	NA	TGTGCCAGCAGTCTTCAGGGATATCATTCACCCCTCCACTTT	CASSLQGYHSPLHF
TRBV18	NA	TRBJ2-1	TRBD2	TGTGCCAGCTCCCCTGGGACTAGCGGGAGGAGGAATGAGCAGTTCTTC	CASSPGTSGRRNEQFF
TRBV6-6	few	TRBJ1-5	TRBD1	TGTGCCAGCAGTTACACAGGGGAAAGGAATCAGCCCCAGCATTTT	CASSYTGERNQPQHF
TRBV7-9	few	TRBJ1-1	TRBD1	TGTGCCAGCAGCAGGACAGGGAACACTGAAGCTTTCTTT	CASSRTGNTEAFF
TRBV27	many	TRBJ2-2	TRBD2	TGTGCCAGCAGTTTCGGGACTAGCGGGGGGGCGAACACCGGGGAGCTGTTTTTT	CASSFGTSGGANTGELFF
TRBV6-5	NA	TRBJ2-7	TRBD1	TGTGCCAGCAGTTATGGGACAGGGGACTACGAGCAGTACTTC	CASSYGTGDYEQYF
TRBV9	few	TRBJ2-7	NA	TGTGCCAGCAGCGTAGAGGTGAGCTCCTACGAGCAGTACTTC	CASSVEVSSYEQYF
TRBV12-3/TRBV12-4	NA	TRBJ1-2	TRBD1	TGTGCCAGCAGCCTGACAGGGGCCCTCTATGGCTACACCTTC	CASSLTGALYGYTF
TRBV27	many	TRBJ1-5	NA	TGTGCCAGCAGTTTAGGGTATAGCAATCAGCCCCAGCATTTT	CASSLGYSNQPQHF
TRBV12-3/TRBV12-4	many	TRBJ2-7	NA	TGTGCCAGCAGTTTTGGCTACTCCTACGAGCAGTACTTC	CASSFGYSYEQYF
TRBV7-9	many	TRBJ1-1	NA	TGTGCCAGCAGCTTAATTGCTCCCTTAGGGAACACTGAAGCTTTCTTT	CASSLIAPLGNTEAFF
TRBV7-3	few	TRBJ2-1	TRBD2	TGTGCCAGCAGCTCAGGACTAGCGACTGAGCAGTTCTTC	CASSSGLATEQFF
TRBV18	NA	TRBJ2-5	NA	TGTGCCAGCTCACCACGGGCGGGAAATCAAGAGACCCAGTACTTC	CASSPRAGNQETQYF
TRBV7-2	few	TRBJ2-3	NA	TGTGCCAGCAGCTCCGACTGGGATACGCAGTATTTT	CASSSDWDTQYF
TRBV7-8	NA	TRBJ2-1	NA	TGTGCCAGCAGTATAGACAGGAATAAGTTCTTC	CASSIDRNKFF
TRBV5-1	NA	TRBJ2-3	TRBD1	TGCGCCAGCAGCTTGCGCCCAACAGGGGGCACCACAGATACGCAGTATTTT	CASSLRPTGGTTDTQYF
TRBV29-1	many	TRBJ2-1	TRBD2	TGCAGCGTTACTAGCGGGGGATACAATGAGCAGTTCTTC	CSVTSGGYNEQFF
TRBV7-9	many	TRBJ2-5	NA	TGTGCCAGCAGCTACGGACGCGATGCCCTCCAAGAGACCCAGTACTTC	CASSYGRDALQETQYF
TRBV12-3/TRBV12-4	many	TRBJ2-1	TRBD2	TGTGCCAGCAGTCTCGGGACTAGCGAATACGAGCAGTTCTTC	CASSLGTSEYEQFF
TRBV6-5	NA	TRBJ2-3	NA	TGTGCCAGCAGTTACTCGAGCCCAGACACAGATACGCAGTATTTT	CASSYSSPDTDTQYF
TRBV2	NA	TRBJ1-3	NA	TGTGCCAGCAAAAGGGATGGAAACACCATATATTTT	CASKRDGNTIYF
TRBV6-1	NA	TRBJ2-1	NA	TGTGCCAGCTCCGAAACAACCGGCAATGAGCAGTTCTTC	CASSETTGNEQFF
TRBV6-1	few	TRBJ2-1	NA	TGTGCCAGCAGTCGGACCAGCGCCCTGTACAATGAGCAGTTCTTC	CASSRTSALYNEQFF
TRBV4-3	many	TRBJ2-3	NA	TGCGCCAGCAGCCAAGCACCCCGACTAGTCGGCACAGATACGCAGTATTTT	CASSQAPRLVGTDTQYF
TRBV4-1	few	TRBJ2-7	NA	TGCGCCAGCAGCCAGGGGGGAATGGCCTACGAGCAGTACTTC	CASSQGGMAYEQYF
TRBV4-1	many	TRBJ2-5	NA	TGCGCCAGCAGCCAAGAGGCTACAGCGTACCAAGAGACCCAGTACTTC	CASSQEATAYQETQYF
TRBV20-1	many	TRBJ2-5	NA	TGCAGTGCTAGGTCAGGGGAGGTGCAGAACCAAGAGACCCAGTACTTC	CSARSGEVQNQETQYF
TRBV12-3/TRBV12-4	many	TRBJ1-1	NA	TGTGCCAGCAGTTTAACATTCAGCCAAGCTTTCTTT	CASSLTFSQAFF
TRBV7-2	NA	TRBJ2-7	TRBD2	TGTGCCAGCAGCTTAGTGAGCGGGGGCGAGTACGAGCAGTACTTC	CASSLVSGGEYEQYF
TRBV27	NA	TRBJ1-1	NA	TGTGCCAGCAGTTTTTCAGGGTCGGGGAGCACTGAAGCTTTCTTT	CASSFSGSGSTEAFF
TRBV7-9	few	TRBJ2-3	NA	TGTGCCAGCAGCTTACAGGGAAAGGGCACAGATACGCAGTATTTT	CASSLQGKGTDTQYF
TRBV30	many	TRBJ2-3	NA	TGTGCCTGGAGTCCCTCAGCGTCCGCTACGCAGTATTTT	CAWSPSASATQYF
TRBV5-1	NA	TRBJ2-3	TRBD1	TGCGCCAGCAGCTTGGAAGGGACAGCCCCAGATACGCAGTATTTT	CASSLEGTAPDTQYF
TRBV5-1	NA	TRBJ2-5	NA	TGCGCCAGCAGATCCGTTCGAGGAGGGCAAGAGACCCAGTACTTC	CASRSVRGGQETQYF